This T cell receptor beta chain was captured in a study of control samples from healthy donors and cancer patients (dated by TCRdb to 2018 to 2020). Library prep was done by the immunoSEQ multiplex PCR assay. This immuneACCESS table, as held by TCRdb, lists in-frame sequences with V and J called but not all clones. Of the missing ones, under half trace to an unresolved V gene in checked studies; the others have no known cause. For this sample there are 100,000 to 150,000 clones; about 86% appear just once. About an eighth of the sample is in the top ten clones. A word on this clone: The antigen it recognizes is unknown. No base quality values were provided; no much bigger clone lies one nucleotide off.

The specimen sequenced was blood. The origin of this receptor is a man aged 30 to 39 in good health.

The nucleotides read TGTGCCAGCAGCTTAGGCCGTATGTATTCTTCCTACGAGCAGTACTTC. Its amino acids are CASSLGRMYSSYEQYF. The chain is made from TRBV13 and TRBJ2-7, with the D segment identity uncertain. The CDR3 covers 16 residues, taking in both the cysteine and the phenylalanine. The only DNA kept is the CDR3, 48 bases in frame from the first base. V loses 0 bases, J loses 1 base, and the germline ends lie 13 bases apart. CDR1 PRHDT and CDR2 FYEKMQ are derived from the germline V gene (reference sequence).